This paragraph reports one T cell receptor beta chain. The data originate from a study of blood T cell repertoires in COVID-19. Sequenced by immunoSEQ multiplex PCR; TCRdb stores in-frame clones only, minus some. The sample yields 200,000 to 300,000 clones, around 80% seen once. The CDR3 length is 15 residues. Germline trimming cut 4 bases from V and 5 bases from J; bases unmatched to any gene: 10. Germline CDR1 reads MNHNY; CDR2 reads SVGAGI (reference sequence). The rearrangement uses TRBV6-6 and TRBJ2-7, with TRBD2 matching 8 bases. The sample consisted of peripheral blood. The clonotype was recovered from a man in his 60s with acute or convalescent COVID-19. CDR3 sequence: CASSSLREGQNEQYF. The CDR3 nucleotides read TGTGCCAGCAGTTCCTTACGGGAGGGCCAGAACGAGCAGTACTTC.